The T cell receptor beta chain described here comes from a study of shared clonotypes between healthy human individuals. Points from the study as a whole: An anticipated effect of sequencing depth on clonotype sharing among donors was recognized. Lower generation probabilities were found for non-shared clonotypes than for those shared by all four donors. In this cohort, only blood was sampled, and tissue repertoires likely differ.

The CDR3 runs 15 residues. CDR1 MNHEY and CDR2 SVGAGI come from the germline V gene. Between the trimmed V and J ends, which lost 2 bases and 3 bases, there was a span of 14 bases. Authors' processing steps: Sequence data from immunoSEQ were junction-only and lacked quality scores; consequently, filtering differed. Some clones are missing from TCRdb's copy, which holds only in-frame ones; the method was immunoSEQ multiplex PCR. The V and J calls and clone size are taken from that table; D and trimming were inferred from the DNA. Of roughly 2.4 million clones in the sample, under 97% are singletons; the top ten hold approximately 0.13%. As regards this clone: Its antigen remains unidentified.

V is TRBV6-5 and J is TRBJ2-7; no clear D. The receptor's source is a man between 18 and 29 years old in good health. Material: naive CD4+ T cells sorted from blood. Subset given: CD45RA+ positively selected. CDR3 in DNA: TGTGCCAGCAGTTACGGTCCCGGCCAATTCTACGAGCAGTACTTC. The encoded protein is CASSYGPGQFYEQYF.